This T cell receptor beta chain derives from a study of blood T cell repertoires in COVID-19. Seattle's enrolled individuals joined amid active infection and were then monitored longitudinally. Trimming cost V 0 bases and J 8 bases, with 25 bases left between them. Germline CDR1 is SGHVS and CDR2 is FNYEAQ. This CDR3 region has 18 residues. Libraries were prepared by immunoSEQ multiplex PCR; TCRdb keeps only in-frame clonotypes and omits some of them. The table shows 270,000 or so clones, with around 91% occurring only once. Sequenced: peripheral blood. The receptor comes from a woman aged 55-69 years with COVID-19, enrolled during active disease. The chain links TRBV7-6 to TRBJ1-2, with D possibly TRBD1 on 5 matching bases. For the CDR3, the DNA is TGTGCCAGCAGCTTAGCGCTGGGGGTACTCGCGGGGCCAGTGGGCTACACCTTC. The encoded protein is CASSLALGVLAGPVGYTF. The full variable domain, with the rest looked up from reference TRBV7-6 and TRBJ1-2, is GAGVSQSPRYKVTKRGQDVALRCDPISGHVSLYWYRQALGQGPEFLTYFNYEAQQDKSGLPNDRFSAERPEGSISTLTIQRTEQRDSAMYRCASSLALGVLAGPVGYTFGSGTRLTVV.